The present T cell receptor beta chain was sequenced within a study of a mutant IDH1 vaccine in newly diagnosed glioma. Study in general: Vaccines began 4-6 weeks after radiotherapy alone, or with temozolomide cycles. The treated population exhibited a male proportion of about 60%, a female proportion of approximately 38%, and a mean age of roughly 41 years. Earlier care involved radiotherapy, temozolomide, or both, and the majority received both. Overall study findings and caveats: Of all patients, 93.3% showed vaccine-induced immune responses.

Time point denoted: week 11, during vaccination. The content of each vaccine dose was 300 ug of mutant IDH1 20-mer peptide, and topical imiquimod accompanied it. Points on this clone: As yet, its antigen is unknown.

Looked up from germline, CDR1 is MGHRA and CDR2 is YSYEKL. CDR3 length: 21 residues. Germline trimming cut 0 bases from V and 5 bases from J; bases unmatched to any gene: 21. Profiled with immunoSEQ multiplex PCR; TCRdb holds only in-frame clones, not every one. The sample lists 40,000 to 55,000 clones, roughly nine tenths occurring once. The chain recombines TRBV4-1 with TRBJ2-2; 7 nucleotides match TRBD1. The TCR was taken from a man in his fifties or sixties with glioma. Source: PBMCs, taken from a glioma patient whose treatment included an IDH1 peptide vaccine. DNA for the CDR3: TGCGCCAGCAGCCAAGATCGGAGTTTGGTGTCCGTAGGGGGCGATACCGGGGAGCTGTTTTTT. Amino acids: CASSQDRSLVSVGGDTGELFF.